This record covers a single T cell receptor (beta chain). The antigen remains undetermined. Profiled with immunoSEQ multiplex PCR; TCRdb holds only in-frame clones, not every one. The repertoire holds 250,000 to 350,000 clones, around 69% seen once, with approximately 5.6% in the top ten. Trimming took 5 bases from V and 4 from J, leaving 8 bases between them. CDR1 and CDR2 (germline): SGHVS, FNYEAQ. CDR3 size: 13 residues. These data belong to a study of cytotoxic CD8 clonotypes in ibrutinib-treated CLL. Study-level background: Responses: roughly 25 partial, 2 complete; after median around 70 months, around 14 stayed remitted, some twelve progressed.

Regarding the study as a whole: Treatment left the uncommon public clonotypes either contracted or stable in frequency. Upon ibrutinib response clonality rose, and upon progression it fell back toward baseline.

The clonotype originates from a human donor with chronic lymphocytic leukemia. The chain joins TRBV7-6 to TRBJ2-2; no clear D. The sequenced sample was PBMCs, obtained at disease progression, from a patient treated with ibrutinib. The CDR3 here is CASSPPLTGELFF. The CDR3 DNA reads TGTGCCAGCAGCCCTCCCCTCACCGGGGAGCTGTTTTTT.